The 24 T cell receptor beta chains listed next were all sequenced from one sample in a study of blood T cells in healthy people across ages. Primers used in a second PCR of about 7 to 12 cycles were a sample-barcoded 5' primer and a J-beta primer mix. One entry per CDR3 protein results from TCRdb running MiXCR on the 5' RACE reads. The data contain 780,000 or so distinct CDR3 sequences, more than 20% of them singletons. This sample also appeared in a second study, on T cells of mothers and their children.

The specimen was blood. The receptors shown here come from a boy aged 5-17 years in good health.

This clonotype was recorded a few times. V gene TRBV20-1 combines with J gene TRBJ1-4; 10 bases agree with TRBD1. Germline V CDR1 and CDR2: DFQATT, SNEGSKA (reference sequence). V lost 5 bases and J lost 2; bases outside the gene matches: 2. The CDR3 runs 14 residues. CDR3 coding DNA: TGCAGTGCTGGGACAGGGGTGACTAATGAAAAACTGTTTTTT. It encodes CSAGTGVTNEKLFF.

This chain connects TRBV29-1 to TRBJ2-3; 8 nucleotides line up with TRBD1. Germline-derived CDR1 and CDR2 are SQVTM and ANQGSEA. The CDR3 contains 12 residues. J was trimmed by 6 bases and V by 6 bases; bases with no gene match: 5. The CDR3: CSVGDRGDTQYF. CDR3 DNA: TGCAGCGTGGGCGACAGGGGTGATACGCAGTATTTT.

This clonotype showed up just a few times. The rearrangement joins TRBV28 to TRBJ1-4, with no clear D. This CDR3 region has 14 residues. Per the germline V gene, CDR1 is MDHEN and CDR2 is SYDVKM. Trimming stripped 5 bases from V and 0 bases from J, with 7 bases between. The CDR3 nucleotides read TGTGCCAGCAGTCCTTCCGCAACTAATGAAAAACTGTTTTTT. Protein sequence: CASSPSATNEKLFF.

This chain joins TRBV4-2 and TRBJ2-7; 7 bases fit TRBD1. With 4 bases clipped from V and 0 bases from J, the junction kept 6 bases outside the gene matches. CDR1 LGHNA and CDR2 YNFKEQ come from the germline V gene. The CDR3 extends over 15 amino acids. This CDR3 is CASSLGQAPSYEQYF. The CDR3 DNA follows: TGTGCCAGCAGCCTTGGACAGGCCCCCTCCTACGAGCAGTACTTC.

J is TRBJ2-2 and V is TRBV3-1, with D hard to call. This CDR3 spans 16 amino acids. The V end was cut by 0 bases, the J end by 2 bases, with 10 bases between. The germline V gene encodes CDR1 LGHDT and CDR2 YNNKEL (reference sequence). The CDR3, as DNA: TGTGCCAGCAGCCAAGATATAGGGATTAACACCGGGGAGCTGTTTTTT. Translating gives CASSQDIGINTGELFF.

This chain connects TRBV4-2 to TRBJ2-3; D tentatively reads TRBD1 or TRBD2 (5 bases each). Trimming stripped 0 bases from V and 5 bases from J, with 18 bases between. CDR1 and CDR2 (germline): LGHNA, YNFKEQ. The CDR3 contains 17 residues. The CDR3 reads CASSQDPDGTPLDTQYF. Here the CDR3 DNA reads TGTGCCAGCAGCCAAGATCCCGACGGGACGCCCCTAGATACGCAGTATTTT.

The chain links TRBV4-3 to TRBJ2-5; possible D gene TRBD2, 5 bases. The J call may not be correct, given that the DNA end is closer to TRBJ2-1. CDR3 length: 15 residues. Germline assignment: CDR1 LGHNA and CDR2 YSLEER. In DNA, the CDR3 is TGCGCCAGCAGCCAGTACCGGGATCTAGGATCTGAGCAGTTCTTC. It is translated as CASSQYRDLGSEQFF.

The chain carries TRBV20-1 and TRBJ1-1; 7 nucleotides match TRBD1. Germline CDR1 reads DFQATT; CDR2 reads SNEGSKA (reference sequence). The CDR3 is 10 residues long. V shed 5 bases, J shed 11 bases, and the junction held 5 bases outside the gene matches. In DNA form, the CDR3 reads TGCAGTGCTGACGGACAGGTGGCTTTCTTT. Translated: CSADGQVAFF.

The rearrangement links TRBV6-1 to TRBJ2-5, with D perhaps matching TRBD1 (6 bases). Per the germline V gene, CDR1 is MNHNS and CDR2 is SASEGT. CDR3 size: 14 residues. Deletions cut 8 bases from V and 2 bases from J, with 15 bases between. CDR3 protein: CASGKDRSQETQYF. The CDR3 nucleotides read TGTGCCAGCGGAAAAGACAGGTCTCAAGAGACCCAGTACTTC.

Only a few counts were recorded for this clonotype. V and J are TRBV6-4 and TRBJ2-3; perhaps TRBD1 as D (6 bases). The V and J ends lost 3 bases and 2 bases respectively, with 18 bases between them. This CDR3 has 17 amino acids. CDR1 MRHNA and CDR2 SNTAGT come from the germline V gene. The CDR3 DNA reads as TGTGCCAGCAGTGAATGGGCATTGGGGGACAACACAGATACGCAGTATTTT. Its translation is CASSEWALGDNTDTQYF.

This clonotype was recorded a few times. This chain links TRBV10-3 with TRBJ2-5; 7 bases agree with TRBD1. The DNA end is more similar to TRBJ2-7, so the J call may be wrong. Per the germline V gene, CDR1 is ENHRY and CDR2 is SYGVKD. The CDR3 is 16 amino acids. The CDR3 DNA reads TGTGCCATCAGTTTTCTACAGGGGTTCTCGGCCTACGAGCAGTACTTC. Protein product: CAISFLQGFSAYEQYF.

The CDR3 coding sequence is TGCAGTGCTCGGACTAGGGGTTCCTACGAGCAGTACTTC. This gives the protein CSARTRGSYEQYF. The chain couples TRBV20-1 to TRBJ2-5, with 7 bases lining up with TRBD2. The J call may be mistaken, given a closer DNA end match to TRBJ2-7. The germline gives CDR1 DFQATT, CDR2 SNEGSKA (reference sequence). CDR3 size: 13 residues.

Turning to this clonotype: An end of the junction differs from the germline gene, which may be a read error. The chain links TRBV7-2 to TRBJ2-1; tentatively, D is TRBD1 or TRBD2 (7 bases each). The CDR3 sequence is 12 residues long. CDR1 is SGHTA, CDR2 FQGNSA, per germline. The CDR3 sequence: CASSGGGQRKYF. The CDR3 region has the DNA TGTGCCAGCAGTGGGGGGGGACAGCGAAAGTACTTC.

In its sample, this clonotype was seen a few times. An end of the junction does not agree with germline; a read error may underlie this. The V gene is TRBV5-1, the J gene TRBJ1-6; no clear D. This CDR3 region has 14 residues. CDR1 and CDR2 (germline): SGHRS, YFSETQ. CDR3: CASSESSYSSPLHF. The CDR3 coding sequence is TGCGCCAGCAGCGAAAGCTCCTATAGTTCACCCCTCCACTTT.

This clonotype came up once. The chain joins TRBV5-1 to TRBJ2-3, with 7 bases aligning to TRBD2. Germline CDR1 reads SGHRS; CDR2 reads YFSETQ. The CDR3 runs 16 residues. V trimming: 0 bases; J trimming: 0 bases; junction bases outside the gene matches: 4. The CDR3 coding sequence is TGCGCCAGCAGCTTGGTTCCAGCGGGGAGCACAGATACGCAGTATTTT. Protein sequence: CASSLVPAGSTDTQYF.

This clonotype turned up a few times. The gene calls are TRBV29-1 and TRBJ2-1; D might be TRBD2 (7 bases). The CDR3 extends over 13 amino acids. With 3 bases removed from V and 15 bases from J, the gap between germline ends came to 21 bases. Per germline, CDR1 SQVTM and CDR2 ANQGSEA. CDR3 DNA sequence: TGCAGCGTTGATCCCGGGGGGCAGGGTCGGCGGTTCTTC. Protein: CSVDPGGQGRRFF.

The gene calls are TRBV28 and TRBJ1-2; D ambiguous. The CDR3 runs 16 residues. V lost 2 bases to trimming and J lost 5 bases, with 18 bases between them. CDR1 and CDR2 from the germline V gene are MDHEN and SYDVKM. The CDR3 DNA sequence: TGTGCCAGCAGTTTAGAAGAATCGGGTACCCCTTATGGCTACACCTTC. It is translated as CASSLEESGTPYGYTF.

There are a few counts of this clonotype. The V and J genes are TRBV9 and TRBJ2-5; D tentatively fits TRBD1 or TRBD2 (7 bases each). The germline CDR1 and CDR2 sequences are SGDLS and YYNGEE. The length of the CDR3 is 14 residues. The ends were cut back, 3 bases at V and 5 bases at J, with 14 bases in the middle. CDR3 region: CASSEQGRGETQYF. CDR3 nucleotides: TGTGCCAGCAGCGAACAGGGGCGGGGGGAGACCCAGTACTTC.

In DNA form, the CDR3 reads TGCAGTGCTAGAAGTGGACTAGCGGGATTGCCCTACGAGCAGTACTTC. Protein product: CSARSGLAGLPYEQYF. The gene calls are TRBV20-1 and TRBJ2-7; 12 bases line up with TRBD2. CDR1 is DFQATT and CDR2 is SNEGSKA in the germline V gene (reference sequence). The CDR3 totals 16 residues. J gave up 2 bases and V 2 bases, and 7 bases lay outside the gene matches.

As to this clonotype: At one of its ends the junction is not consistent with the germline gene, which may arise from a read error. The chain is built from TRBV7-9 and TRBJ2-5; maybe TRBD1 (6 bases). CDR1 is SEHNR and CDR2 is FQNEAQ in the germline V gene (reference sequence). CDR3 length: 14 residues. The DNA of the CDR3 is TGTGCCAGCAGCTTAGTAGGACAGCCACAGTCGCAGGACTTC. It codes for CASSLVGQPQSQDF.

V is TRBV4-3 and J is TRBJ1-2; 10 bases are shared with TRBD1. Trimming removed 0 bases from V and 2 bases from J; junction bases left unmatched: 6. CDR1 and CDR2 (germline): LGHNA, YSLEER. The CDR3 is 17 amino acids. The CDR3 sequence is CASSQEPAGQGNYGYTF. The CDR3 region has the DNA TGCGCCAGCAGCCAAGAACCTGCGGGACAGGGGAACTATGGCTACACCTTC.

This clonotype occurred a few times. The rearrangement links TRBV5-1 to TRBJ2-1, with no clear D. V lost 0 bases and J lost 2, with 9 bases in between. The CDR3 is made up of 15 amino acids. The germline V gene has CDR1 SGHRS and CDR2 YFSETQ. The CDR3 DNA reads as TGCGCCAGCAGCTTGGACCACTCACCCTACAATGAGCAGTTCTTC. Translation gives CASSLDHSPYNEQFF.

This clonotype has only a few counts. For the CDR3, the DNA is TGTGCCAGCAGTGAATATAGGGCGGGAGGGCCTTGGGAGCAGTTCTTC. Residues: CASSEYRAGGPWEQFF. The chain uses TRBV25-1 and TRBJ2-1; TRBD2 agrees at 9 bases. The germline V gene encodes CDR1 MGHDK and CDR2 SYGVNS. This CDR3 comprises 16 residues. V trimming: 0 bases; J trimming: 10 bases; junction bases outside the gene matches: 10.

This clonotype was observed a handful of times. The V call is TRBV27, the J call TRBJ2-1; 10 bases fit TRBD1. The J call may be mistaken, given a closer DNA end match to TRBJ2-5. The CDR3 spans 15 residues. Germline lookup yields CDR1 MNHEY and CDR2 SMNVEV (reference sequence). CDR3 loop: CASSLVGTGEETQYF. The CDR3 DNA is TGTGCCAGCAGCCTAGTCGGGACAGGGGAGGAGACCCAGTACTTC.